Given below is one T cell receptor (beta chain) in context. This entry belongs to a study of blood T cell repertoires in COVID-19. About the study: There were acute and convalescent COVID-19 samples, and they came from the United States, Italy and Spain.

Each participant's cohort was designated according to participant-reported clinical history. Recovered status applied to Cohort 3 donors who had two consecutive negative PCRs. It also applied to those with clearance or with symptom resolution. As processed by the authors: How many nucleated cells were present was estimated from reference gene primer amplification. The table came from immunoSEQ multiplex PCR; TCRdb's copy has only in-frame clones and leaves some out. From that table come the V and J calls and clone size; the DNA was used to work out D and trimming. Among 200,000 to 250,000 clones listed, roughly 87% were seen once. Germline V gene lookup returns CDR1 MNHEY and CDR2 SVGAGI. V was clipped by 7 bases and J by 0 bases; unmatched bases: 5. The CDR3 has 15 residues.

The sequenced sample was PBMCs or T cells enriched from blood (not recorded which). The chain uses TRBV6-5 and TRBJ2-4, with 8 bases identical to TRBD1. The receptor's source is a man aged 25-45 years who had recovered from COVID-19. The CDR3, as DNA: TGTGCCAGCATATCAGGGGGCCTAGCCAAAAACATTCAGTACTTC. This encodes CASISGGLAKNIQYF.